What follows are 11 T cell receptor beta chains derived from one specimen sequenced in a study of memory CD4+ T cells and cytomegalovirus serostatus. Using immunoSEQ multiplex PCR, the repertoire was profiled, and TCRdb retains in-frame clones only, with some absent. The sample comprises tens of thousands of clones, around 80% of which are singletons, and under 0.9% rests with the top ten. Single viable CD3+CD4+CD8-CD45RO+ cells were sorted as the memory CD4+ T cells. Sequenced: memory CD4+ T cells from blood. The source of these receptors is an adult in good health and CMV-seronegative.

The chain combines TRBV5-1 with TRBJ1-1; TRBD1 might be the D (5 bases). V lost 4 bases to trimming and J lost 4 bases, with 8 bases between them. This CDR3 comprises 12 residues. Germline values: CDR1 SGHRS, CDR2 YFSETQ. This CDR3 is CASSPGRTEAFF. CDR3 sequence (DNA): TGCGCCAGCAGCCCGGGACGCACTGAAGCTTTCTTT.

This clone was detected only a few times. This chain links TRBV30 with TRBJ2-2, with TRBD1 matching over 10 bases. The germline V gene encodes CDR1 GTSNPN and CDR2 SVGIG (reference sequence). The CDR3 extends over 15 amino acids. V shed 3 bases and J 1 base; nucleotides not matched to a gene: 2. Here the CDR3 DNA reads TGTGCCTGGAGGGGGGACAGGGGGAACACCGGGGAGCTGTTTTTT. Translation gives CAWRGDRGNTGELFF.

Here the CDR3 DNA reads TGTGCCAGCAGCTTTGACAGCGGGGGTGCAGAGGAGCTGTTTTTT. Protein: CASSFDSGGAEELFF. This rearrangement joins TRBV11-3 to TRBJ2-2; 8 positions match TRBD2. V trimming: 3 bases; J trimming: 10 bases; junction bases outside the gene matches: 10. Germline-derived CDR1 and CDR2 are SGHNT and YENEEA. This CDR3 is built from 15 residues.

The sample holds one count of this clone. The chain uses TRBV5-5 and TRBJ1-1; possibly TRBD1 for D (5 bases). The germline CDR1 and CDR2 sequences are SGHKS and YYEKEE (reference sequence). This CDR3 is built from 14 residues. The V end lost 4 bases, the J end lost 4 bases, and 14 bases lay between the germline ends. CDR3 protein: CASSPYSGFTEAFF. The CDR3 DNA is TGTGCCAGCAGCCCGTATTCAGGGTTCACTGAAGCTTTCTTT.

The chain has TRBV7-8 and TRBJ1-1; no definite D call. Trimming cost V 3 bases and J 1 base, with 12 bases left between them. Germline CDR1 and CDR2: SGHVS and FQNEAQ. The CDR3 has 15 amino acids. This chain's CDR3 is CASSLSTWGNTEAFF. The CDR3 DNA reads TGTGCCAGCAGCTTGTCCACCTGGGGGAACACTGAAGCTTTCTTT.

This clone came up a few times. In DNA form, the CDR3 reads TGTGCCAGCAGTTCCCAAGAGACCCAGTACTTC. Protein sequence: CASSSQETQYF. The rearrangement joins TRBV27 to TRBJ2-5; D not certain. The germline V gene encodes CDR1 MNHEY and CDR2 SMNVEV (reference sequence). Trimming removed 4 bases at V and 1 base at J, with 1 base between. This CDR3 is 11 amino acids long.

There are a few counts of this clone. The V and J genes are TRBV19 and TRBJ2-5; D unclear. Germline values: CDR1 LNHDA, CDR2 SQIVND (reference sequence). With 6 bases removed from V and 7 bases from J, the gap between germline ends came to 9 bases. This CDR3 is built from 11 residues. The CDR3 is CASRWGGTQYF. For the CDR3, the DNA is TGTGCCAGTAGGTGGGGTGGGACCCAGTACTTC.

This chain connects TRBV30 to TRBJ2-7; either TRBD1 or TRBD2 may fit D (5 bases each). Germline CDR1 is GTSNPN and CDR2 is SVGIG (reference sequence). The CDR3 loop spans 15 amino acids. V lost 3 bases and J 4 bases, leaving 19 bases between the germline ends. The CDR3 is CAWSPRAPGRYEQYF. DNA of the CDR3: TGTGCCTGGAGCCCCAGGGCCCCGGGGAGATACGAGCAGTACTTC.

The rearrangement joins TRBV6-5 to TRBJ1-5, with TRBD1 matching 9 bases. CDR1 and CDR2 from the germline V gene are MNHEY and SVGAGI. After removal of 6 bases from V and 6 bases from J, the junction contained 3 bases not matched to a gene. This CDR3 has 13 amino acids. The CDR3 is CASRQGAAQPQHF. In DNA, the CDR3 is TGTGCCAGCAGACAGGGGGCCGCTCAGCCCCAGCATTTT.

The CDR3 region is CASSKRQGALTGELFF. CDR3 DNA: TGTGCCAGCAGTAAGCGACAGGGGGCGCTCACCGGGGAGCTGTTTTTT. The chain combines TRBV2 with TRBJ2-2; 10 nucleotides line up with TRBD1. From germline, CDR1 is SNHLY and CDR2 FYNNEI. The junction had 7 bases not matched to a gene; V was cut back by 5 bases and J by 4 bases. The CDR3 is made up of 16 amino acids.

This clone came up once. This chain uses TRBV15 with TRBJ2-4, with D perhaps matching TRBD1 (6 bases). Trimming took 1 base from V and 7 from J, leaving 11 bases between them. This CDR3 contains 14 residues. Germline V lookup: CDR1 LNHNV, CDR2 YYDKDF (reference sequence). Here the CDR3 DNA reads TGTGCCACCAGCAGAGGGAAGGACAGCAACATTCAGTACTTC. Protein sequence: CATSRGKDSNIQYF.